The subject of this entry is one T cell receptor beta chain. The antigen is undetermined. This CDR3 is built from 15 residues. The V gene's germline CDR1 is MNHEY and CDR2 SVGAGI. J was trimmed by 4 bases and V by 6 bases; bases with no gene match: 8. In the PCR, 60 Vbeta and 13 Jbeta primers were used. Libraries were prepared by immunoSEQ multiplex PCR; TCRdb keeps only in-frame clonotypes and omits some of them. This listing includes some 110,000 clones. The record originates from a study of cytomegalovirus exposure and HLA in healthy donors. Findings and limits, study-wide: Segments of the TCR beta V type were, in most cases, productive about 87% or about 30% of the time in an earlier analysis. Several of the most significant clusters were apparently associated with common viral pathogens in a later analysis. Reports indicated that the classifier achieved high specificity and sensitivity in diagnosing cytomegalovirus status.

This receptor was taken from a man aged 35-49 years in good health and CMV-seronegative. This rearrangement joins TRBV6-5 to TRBJ2-7, with TRBD2 matching over 11 bases. Sequencing was done on a sample of PBMCs. The CDR3 DNA is TGTGCCAGCAGACCGGGACTAGCGGATTCTTACGAGCAGTACTTC. Translation: CASRPGLADSYEQYF.